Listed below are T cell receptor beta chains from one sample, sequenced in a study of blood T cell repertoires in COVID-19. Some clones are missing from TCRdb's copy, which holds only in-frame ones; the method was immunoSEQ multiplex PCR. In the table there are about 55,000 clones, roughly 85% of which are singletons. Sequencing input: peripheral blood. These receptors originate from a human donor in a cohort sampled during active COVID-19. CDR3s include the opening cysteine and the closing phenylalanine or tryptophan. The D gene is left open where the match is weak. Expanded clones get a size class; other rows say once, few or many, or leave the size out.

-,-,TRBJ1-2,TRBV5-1,CASSTDSNYGYTF,TGCGCCAGCAGCACAGACAGTAACTATGGCTACACCTTC
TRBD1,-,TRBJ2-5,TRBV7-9,CASSAGTGGETQYF,TGTGCCAGCAGCGCCGGGACAGGGGGAGAGACCCAGTACTTC
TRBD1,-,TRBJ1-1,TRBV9,CASSDKGASTEAFF,TGTGCCAGCAGCGACAAGGGGGCTTCCACTGAAGCTTTCTTT
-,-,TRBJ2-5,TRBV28,CASSQVGETQYF,TGTGCCAGCAGCCAGGTGGGAGAGACCCAGTACTTC
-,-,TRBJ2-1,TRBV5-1,CASSLDTAGNEQFF,TGCGCCAGCAGCTTGGACACTGCGGGCAATGAGCAGTTCTTC
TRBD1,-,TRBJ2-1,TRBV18,CASSRDRPIGNEQFF,TGTGCCAGCTCACGGGACAGGCCGATCGGCAATGAGCAGTTCTTC
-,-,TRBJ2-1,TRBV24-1,CATSDFRLDSDNEQFF,TGTGCCACCAGTGATTTCCGACTAGATTCGGACAATGAGCAGTTCTTC
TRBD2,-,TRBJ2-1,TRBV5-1,CASSLWGTSGRSEYNEQFF,TGCGCCAGCAGCCTCTGGGGGACTAGCGGGAGATCGGAGTACAATGAGCAGTTCTTC
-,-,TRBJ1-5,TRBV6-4,CASSPKTHTRGPRWQPQHF,TGTGCCAGCAGTCCTAAGACTCACACCAGGGGACCGAGGTGGCAGCCCCAGCATTTT
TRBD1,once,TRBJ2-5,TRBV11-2,CASSQTGGKETQYF,TGTGCCAGCAGCCAGACAGGGGGCAAAGAGACCCAGTACTTC
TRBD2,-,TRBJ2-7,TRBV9,CASSVGTSGYYEQYF,TGTGCCAGCAGCGTAGGGACTAGCGGTTACTACGAGCAGTACTTC
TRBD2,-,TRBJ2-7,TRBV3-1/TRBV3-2,CASSYSGRKDEQYF,TGTGCCAGCAGCTACAGCGGGAGAAAGGACGAGCAGTACTTC
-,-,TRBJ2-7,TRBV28,CRSLRGSSYEQYF,TGTCGAAGCCTGCGGGGATCCTCCTACGAGCAGTACTTC
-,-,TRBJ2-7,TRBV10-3,CAISVKPQSTLGYEQYF,TGTGCCATCAGTGTTAAGCCCCAGAGTACGCTCGGGTACGAGCAGTACTTC
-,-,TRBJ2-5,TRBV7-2,CASSSQAETQYF,TGTGCCAGCAGTTCCCAGGCGGAGACCCAGTACTTC
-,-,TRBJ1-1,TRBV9,CASSRGWRRGTEAFF,TGTGCCAGCAGCCGGGGGTGGCGGCGAGGGACTGAAGCTTTCTTT
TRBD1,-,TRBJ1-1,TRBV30,CAWSPGQGAAFF,TGTGCCTGGAGTCCCGGACAGGGAGCAGCTTTCTTT
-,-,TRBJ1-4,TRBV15,CATKSNRPTNEKLFF,TGTGCCACCAAGTCAAACAGGCCAACTAATGAAAAACTGTTTTTT
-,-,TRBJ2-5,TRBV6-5,CASSYSGAGYQETQYF,TGTGCCAGCAGTTACTCGGGGGCCGGGTACCAAGAGACCCAGTACTTC
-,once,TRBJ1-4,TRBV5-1,CASQFSPQRGLFF,TGCGCCAGCCAATTTTCGCCCCAACGAGGACTGTTTTTT
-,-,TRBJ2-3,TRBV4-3,CASSPVKPTPRRADTQYF,TGCGCCAGCAGCCCCGTCAAACCGACTCCAAGACGCGCAGATACGCAGTATTTT
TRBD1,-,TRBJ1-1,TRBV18,CASSRGQGGNTEAFF,TGTGCCAGCTCACGCGGACAGGGTGGAAACACTGAAGCTTTCTTT
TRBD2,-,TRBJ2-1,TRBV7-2,CASSLGSGRAGYNEQFF,TGTGCCAGCAGCTTAGGCAGCGGGAGGGCCGGATACAATGAGCAGTTCTTC
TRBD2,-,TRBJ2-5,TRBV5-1,CASSLGGTSGTQETQYF,TGCGCCAGCAGCTTGGGAGGGACTAGCGGGACCCAAGAGACCCAGTACTTC
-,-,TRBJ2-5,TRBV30,CAWSLLPLQETQYF,TGTGCCTGGAGTTTGCTACCCCTCCAAGAGACCCAGTACTTC
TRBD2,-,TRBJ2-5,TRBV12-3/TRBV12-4,CASSTSGRETQYF,TGTGCCAGCAGTACTAGCGGGAGGGAGACCCAGTACTTC
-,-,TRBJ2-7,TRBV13,CASSSYDSGDEQYF,TGTGCCAGCAGCTCGTACGACTCCGGCGACGAGCAGTACTTC
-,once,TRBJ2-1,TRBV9,CASSKPTGNEQFF,TGTGCCAGCAGCAAACCCACGGGCAATGAGCAGTTCTTC
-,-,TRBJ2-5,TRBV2,CASRTGTVLFQETQYF,TGTGCCAGCAGAACCGGGACTGTACTTTTCCAAGAGACCCAGTACTTC
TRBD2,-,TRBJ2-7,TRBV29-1,CSVEGGGGSGYEQYF,TGCAGCGTTGAGGGGGGTGGCGGGAGTGGGTACGAGCAGTACTTC
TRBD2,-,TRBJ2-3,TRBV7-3,CASSSGLDGDTQYF,TGTGCCAGCAGCTCGGGACTAGATGGAGATACGCAGTATTTT
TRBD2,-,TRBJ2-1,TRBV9,CASSAGEGQGYNEQFF,TGTGCCAGCAGCGCCGGGGAGGGGCAGGGCTACAATGAGCAGTTCTTC
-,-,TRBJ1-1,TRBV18,CASSPFSGGSGTEAFF,TGTGCCAGCTCACCATTTTCGGGGGGCAGTGGCACTGAAGCTTTCTTT
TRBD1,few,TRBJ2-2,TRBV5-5,CASSRQPGQGVGELFF,TGTGCCAGCAGTCGTCAACCGGGACAGGGGGTCGGGGAGCTGTTTTTT
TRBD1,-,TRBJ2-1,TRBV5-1,CASSSQGGSYNEQFF,TGCGCCAGCAGCTCACAGGGGGGCTCCTACAATGAGCAGTTCTTC